This T cell receptor beta chain emerged from a study of cytomegalovirus exposure and HLA in healthy donors. Study-level points and caveats: A later analysis found common viral pathogens apparently linked to several of the most significant clusters. TCR beta V- and J-gene trimming was later associated with a missense DCLRE1C variant. Association with HLA alleles at 0.05 false discovery rate was found for 15,000 to 20,000 TCR beta sequences in a later analysis.

This CDR3 contains 14 residues. J lost 5 bases, V lost 2 bases, and 6 bases had no gene match. The PCR employed 60 Vbeta primers together with 13 Jbeta primers. The assay was immunoSEQ multiplex PCR, and TCRdb's table has in-frame clones only and misses some. The sample gives some 50,000 clones, roughly 70% of which show up once; 20% to 25% is in the top ten. This clone was seen only a few times. Its target is unknown. Sequenced: PBMCs. The receptor comes from a woman aged 45 to 65 in good health and CMV-seropositive. The chain carries TRBV23-1 and TRBJ2-7; 7 nucleotides line up with TRBD1. TRBV23-1 is an ORF, and what it does is uncertain. The DNA for the CDR3 is TGCGCCAGCAGTCAAATTGAGGGGGCGGACGAGCAGTACTTC. Protein product: CASSQIEGADEQYF.